This passage covers 3 T cell receptor beta chains from one sample sequenced in a study of response to subunit inactivated influenza vaccine. TCRdb re-called the RT-PCR reads through MiXCR, storing one row per CDR3 protein. The sample contains roughly 520,000 distinct CDR3 sequences, less than 30% of which appear only once. The source material was CD4+ T cells sorted from PBMCs, sampled 5 days after vaccination. These receptors all stem from a man between 45 and 60 years old who received an inactivated influenza vaccine.

This clonotype has more than one count but fewer than ten. J is TRBJ2-2 and V is TRBV5-1; no definite D call. Trimming removed 10 bases from V and 3 bases from J, with 7 bases in between. This CDR3 has 11 residues. In germline, CDR1 is SGHRS, CDR2 YFSETQ. The CDR3 region is CAVRDTGELFF. The CDR3, as DNA: TGCGCCGTTCGGGACACCGGGGAGCTGTTTTTT.

The chain employs TRBV7-6 and TRBJ2-5, with D unresolved. The CDR3 has 15 amino acids. Trimming left V 0 bases short and J 5 bases short, with 13 bases between. CDR1 SGHVS and CDR2 FNYEAQ come from the germline V gene. CDR3 nucleotide sequence: TGTGCCAGCAGCTTAGCTCTGGGCGGTGGGGAGACCCAGTACTTC. Protein product: CASSLALGGGETQYF.

Written as DNA, the CDR3 is TGTGCCAGCAGCCCCAAGCCCCGGACAGGCGCAAGGGGGACCCAGTACTTC. It specifies CASSPKPRTGARGTQYF. The chain is built from TRBV6-2 or TRBV6-3 and TRBJ2-5, with 7 nucleotides matching TRBD1. Trimming cost V 6 bases and J 7 bases; bases outside gene matches: 20. The CDR3 is 17 residues long. Germline CDR1 is MNHEY and CDR2 is SVGEGT.